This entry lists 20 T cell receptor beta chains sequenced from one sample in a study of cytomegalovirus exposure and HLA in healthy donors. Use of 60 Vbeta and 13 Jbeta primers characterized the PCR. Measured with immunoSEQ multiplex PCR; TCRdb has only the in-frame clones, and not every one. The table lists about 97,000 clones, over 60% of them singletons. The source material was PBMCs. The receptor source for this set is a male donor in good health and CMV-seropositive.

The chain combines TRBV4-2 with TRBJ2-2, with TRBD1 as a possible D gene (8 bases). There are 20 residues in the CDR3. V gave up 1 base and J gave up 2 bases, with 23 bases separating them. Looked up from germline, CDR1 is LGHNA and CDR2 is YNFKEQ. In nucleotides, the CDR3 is TGTGCCAGCAGCCAAGGTTGGGGGGGACGGCAGGGGGCAAACACCGGGGAGCTGTTTTTT. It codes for CASSQGWGGRQGANTGELFF.

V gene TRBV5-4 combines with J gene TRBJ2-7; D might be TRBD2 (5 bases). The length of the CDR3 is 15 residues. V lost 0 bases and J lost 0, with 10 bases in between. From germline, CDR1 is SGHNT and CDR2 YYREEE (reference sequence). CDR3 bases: TGTGCCAGCAGCTTGGCCTTAGGGAGCTCCTACGAGCAGTACTTC. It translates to CASSLALGSSYEQYF.

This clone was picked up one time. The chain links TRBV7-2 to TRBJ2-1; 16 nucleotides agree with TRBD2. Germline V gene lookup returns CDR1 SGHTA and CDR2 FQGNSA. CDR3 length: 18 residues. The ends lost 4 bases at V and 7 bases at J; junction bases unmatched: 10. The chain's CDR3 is CASSSPGLAGGPGNEQFF. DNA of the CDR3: TGTGCCAGCAGCTCGCCGGGACTAGCGGGAGGGCCCGGAAATGAGCAGTTCTTC.

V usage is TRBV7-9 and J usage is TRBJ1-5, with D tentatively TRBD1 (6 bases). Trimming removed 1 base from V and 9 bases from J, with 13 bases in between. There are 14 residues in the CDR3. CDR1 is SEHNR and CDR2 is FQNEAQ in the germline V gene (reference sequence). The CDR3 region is CASSLGGGGRPQHF. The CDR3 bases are TGTGCCAGCAGCTTAGGTGGGGGCGGCCGGCCCCAGCATTTT.

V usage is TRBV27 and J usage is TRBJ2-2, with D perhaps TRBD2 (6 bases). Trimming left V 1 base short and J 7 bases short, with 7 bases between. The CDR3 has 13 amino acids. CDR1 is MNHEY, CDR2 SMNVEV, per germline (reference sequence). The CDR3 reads CASSLYGGGELFF. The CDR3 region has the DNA TGTGCCAGCAGTTTATACGGGGGCGGGGAGCTGTTTTTT.

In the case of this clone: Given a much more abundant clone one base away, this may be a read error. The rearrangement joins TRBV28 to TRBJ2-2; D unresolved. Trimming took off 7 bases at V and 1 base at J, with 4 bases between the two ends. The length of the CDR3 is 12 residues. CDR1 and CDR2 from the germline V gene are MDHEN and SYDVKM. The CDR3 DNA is TGTGCCAGCACCGGGAACACCGGGGAGCTGTTTTTT. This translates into CASTGNTGELFF. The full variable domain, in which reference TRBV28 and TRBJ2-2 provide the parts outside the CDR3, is DVKVTQSSRYLVKRTGEKVFLECVQDMDHENMFWYRQDPGLGLRLIYFSYDVKMKEKGDIPEGYSVSREKKERFSLILESASTNQTSMYLCASTGNTGELFFGEGSRLTVL.

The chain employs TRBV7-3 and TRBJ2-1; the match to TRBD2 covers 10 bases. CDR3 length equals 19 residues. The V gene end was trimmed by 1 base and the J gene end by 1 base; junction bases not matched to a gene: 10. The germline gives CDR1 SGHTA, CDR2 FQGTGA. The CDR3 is CASSLIGASGSASYNEQFF. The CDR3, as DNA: TGTGCCAGCAGCTTAATAGGGGCTAGCGGGAGTGCATCCTACAATGAGCAGTTCTTC.

The CDR3 bases are TGCGCCAGCAGCTTCCTCGGAGCGGATGAGCAGTTCTTC. This translates into CASSFLGADEQFF. V and J are TRBV5-1 and TRBJ2-1; tentatively, D is TRBD2 (5 bases). The CDR3 is 13 amino acids. V shed 2 bases and J shed 8 bases, with 11 bases lying between them. In germline, CDR1 is SGHRS, CDR2 YFSETQ.

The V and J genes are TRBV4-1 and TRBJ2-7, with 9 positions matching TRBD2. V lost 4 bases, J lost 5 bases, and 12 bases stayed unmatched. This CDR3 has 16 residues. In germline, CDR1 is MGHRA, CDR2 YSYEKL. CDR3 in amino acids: CASSLSAGGPIDEQYF. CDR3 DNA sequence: TGCGCCAGCAGCCTCTCAGCGGGAGGCCCCATAGACGAGCAGTACTTC.

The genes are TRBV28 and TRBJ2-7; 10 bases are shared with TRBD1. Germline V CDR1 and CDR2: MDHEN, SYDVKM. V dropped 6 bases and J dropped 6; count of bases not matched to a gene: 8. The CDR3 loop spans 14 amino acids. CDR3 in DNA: TGTGCCAGCAGCCGTTTCCGGGACAGGGGCGAGCAGTACTTC. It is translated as CASSRFRDRGEQYF.

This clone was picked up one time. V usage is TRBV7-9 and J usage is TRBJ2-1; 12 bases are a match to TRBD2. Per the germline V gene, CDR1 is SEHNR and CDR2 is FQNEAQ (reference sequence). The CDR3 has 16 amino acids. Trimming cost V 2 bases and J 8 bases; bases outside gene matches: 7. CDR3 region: CASSLNVRLAGDEQFF. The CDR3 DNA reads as TGTGCCAGCAGCTTAAATGTAAGACTAGCGGGAGATGAGCAGTTCTTC.

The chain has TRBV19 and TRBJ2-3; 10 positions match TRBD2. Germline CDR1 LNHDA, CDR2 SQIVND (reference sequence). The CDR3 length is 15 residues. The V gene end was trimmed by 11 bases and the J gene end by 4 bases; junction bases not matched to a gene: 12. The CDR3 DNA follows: TGTGCCGTCCGCGAGAGCGGGAGGGCGTCAGATACGCAGTATTTT. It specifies CAVRESGRASDTQYF.

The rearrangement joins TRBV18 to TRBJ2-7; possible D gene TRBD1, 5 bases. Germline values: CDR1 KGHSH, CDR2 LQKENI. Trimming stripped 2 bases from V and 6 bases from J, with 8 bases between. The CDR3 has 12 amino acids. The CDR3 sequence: CASSPERGEQYF. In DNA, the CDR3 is TGTGCCAGCTCACCAGAAAGGGGCGAGCAGTACTTC. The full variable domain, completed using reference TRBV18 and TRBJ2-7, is NAGVMQNPRHLVRRRGQEARLRCSPMKGHSHVYWYRQLPEEGLKFMVYLQKENIIDESGMPKERFSAEFPKEGPSILRIQQVVRGDSAAYFCASSPERGEQYFGPGTRLTVT.

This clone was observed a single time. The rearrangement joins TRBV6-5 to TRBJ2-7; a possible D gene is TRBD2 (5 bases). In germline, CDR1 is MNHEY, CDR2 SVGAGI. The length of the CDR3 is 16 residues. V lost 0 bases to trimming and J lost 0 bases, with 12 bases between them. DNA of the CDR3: TGTGCCAGCAGTTACTCTGGGAGTCGGAGCTCCTACGAGCAGTACTTC. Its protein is CASSYSGSRSSYEQYF.

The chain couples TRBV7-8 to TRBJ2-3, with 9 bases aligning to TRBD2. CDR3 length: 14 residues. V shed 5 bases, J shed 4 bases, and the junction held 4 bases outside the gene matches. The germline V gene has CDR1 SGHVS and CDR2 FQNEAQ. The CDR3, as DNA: TGTGCCAGCAGCCGCGGGAGGGCCGCAGATACGCAGTATTTT. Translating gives CASSRGRAADTQYF.

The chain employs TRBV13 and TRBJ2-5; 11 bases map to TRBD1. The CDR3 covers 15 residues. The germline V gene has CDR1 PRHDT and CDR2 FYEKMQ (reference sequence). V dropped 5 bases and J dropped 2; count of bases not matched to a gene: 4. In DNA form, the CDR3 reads TGTGCCAGCAGCATCCGGGACAGGGGGCAAGAGACCCAGTACTTC. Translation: CASSIRDRGQETQYF.

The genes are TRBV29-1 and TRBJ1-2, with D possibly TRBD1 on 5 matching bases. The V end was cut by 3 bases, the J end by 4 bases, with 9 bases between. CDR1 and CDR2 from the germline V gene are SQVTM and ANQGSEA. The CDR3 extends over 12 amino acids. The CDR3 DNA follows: TGCAGCGTTGATCTCGACAGCTATGGCTACACCTTC. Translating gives CSVDLDSYGYTF. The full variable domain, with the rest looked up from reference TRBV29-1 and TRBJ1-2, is SAVISQKPSRDICQRGTSLTIQCQVDSQVTMMFWYRQQPGQSLTLIATANQGSEATYESGFVIDKFPISRPNLTFSTLTVSNMSPEDSSIYLCSVDLDSYGYTFGSGTRLTVV.

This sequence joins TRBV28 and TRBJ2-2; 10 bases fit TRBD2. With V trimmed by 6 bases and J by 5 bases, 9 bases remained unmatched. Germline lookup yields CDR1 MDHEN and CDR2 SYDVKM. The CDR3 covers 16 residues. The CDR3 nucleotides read TGTGCCAGCAGGACTCTAGCGGGAGTAGGAACCGGGGAGCTGTTTTTT. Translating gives CASRTLAGVGTGELFF.

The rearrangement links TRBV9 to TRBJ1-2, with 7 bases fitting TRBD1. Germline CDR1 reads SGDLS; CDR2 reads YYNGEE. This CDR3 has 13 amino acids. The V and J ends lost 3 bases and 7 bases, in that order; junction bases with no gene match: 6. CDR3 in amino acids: CASSGDRAFGYTF. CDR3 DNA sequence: TGTGCCAGCAGCGGAGACAGGGCTTTTGGCTACACCTTC.

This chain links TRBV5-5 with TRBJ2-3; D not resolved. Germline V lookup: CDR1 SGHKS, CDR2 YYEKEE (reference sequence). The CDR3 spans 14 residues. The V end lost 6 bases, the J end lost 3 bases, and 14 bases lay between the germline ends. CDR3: CASTTERETDTQYF. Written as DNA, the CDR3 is TGTGCCAGCACAACGGAGCGTGAGACAGATACGCAGTATTTT.